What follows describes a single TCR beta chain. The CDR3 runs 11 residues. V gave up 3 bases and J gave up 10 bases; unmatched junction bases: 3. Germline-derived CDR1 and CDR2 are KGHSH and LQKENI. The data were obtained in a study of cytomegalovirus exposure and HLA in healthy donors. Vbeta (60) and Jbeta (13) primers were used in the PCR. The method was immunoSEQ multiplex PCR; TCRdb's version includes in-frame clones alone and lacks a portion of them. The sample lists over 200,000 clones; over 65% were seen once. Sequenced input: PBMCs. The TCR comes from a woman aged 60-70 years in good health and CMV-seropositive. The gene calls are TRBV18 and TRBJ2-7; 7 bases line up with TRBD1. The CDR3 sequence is CASSPGQYQYF. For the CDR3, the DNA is TGTGCCAGCTCACCGGGACAGTATCAGTACTTC.